This T cell receptor (beta chain) was observed in a study of blood T cell repertoires in COVID-19. Study details: Acute and convalescent COVID-19 samples came from the United States, Italy and Spain. PBMCs, B-cell-depleted T cells, or T cells provided the cDNA or gDNA that made up the material.

The CDR3 runs 15 residues. Germline CDR1 is SNHLY and CDR2 is FYNNEI. V shed 7 bases, J shed 5 bases, and the junction held 13 bases outside the gene matches. In the authors' methods: It was from reference gene primer amplification that nucleated cell counts were estimated. Libraries were prepared by immunoSEQ multiplex PCR; TCRdb keeps only in-frame clonotypes and omits some of them. V and J calls and clone size are copied from that table; D and trimming were computed from the DNA. The data show hundreds of thousands of clones, just over 85% seen once. The gene calls are TRBV2 and TRBJ1-1; 7 bases align to TRBD1. Material: peripheral blood. This TCR was sampled from a woman in her twenties or thirties with active or convalescent COVID-19. CDR3 nucleotide sequence: TGTGCCAGCAATGTTTTTAGGGCAGGGGGAACTGAAGCTTTCTTT. This translates into CASNVFRAGGTEAFF. Full variable domain (rest looked up from reference TRBV2 and TRBJ1-1): EPEVTQTPSHQVTQMGQEVILRCVPISNHLYFYWYRQILGQKVEFLVSFYNNEISEKSEIFDDQFSVERPDGSNFTLKIRSTKLEDSAMYFCASNVFRAGGTEAFFGQGTRLTVV.